This T cell receptor (beta chain) emerged from a study of shared clonotypes between healthy human individuals. The wider study: Donor composition was a couple of women and a few men, aged 18 to 49.

Trimming stripped 7 bases from V and 3 bases from J, with 19 bases between. Germline V gives CDR1 MDHEN, CDR2 SYDVKM. The CDR3 has 15 amino acids. In the authors' workflow: There were no quality scores in the junction-only immunoSEQ sequences, so filtering differed. Only in-frame clones appear in the TCRdb table, and some are missing; sequencing was by immunoSEQ multiplex PCR. That table supplies the V and J calls and clone size; D and trimming were determined from the DNA. Of approximately 2,000,000 clones in the sample, around 93% are singletons; the top ten hold around 0.38%. Sequenced: naive CD4+ T cells from PBMCs. Subset indicated: CD45RA+ positively selected. This receptor was identified in a man younger than 35 in good health. Some clones in this sample may be carry-over from other donors' samples. The gene calls are TRBV28 and TRBJ2-7; possibly TRBD1 or TRBD2 for D (6 bases each). The CDR3 sequence is CASIKGGSLLYEQYF. The CDR3 DNA is TGTGCCAGCATTAAAGGGGGGAGTCTACTCTACGAGCAGTACTTC. Together with reference TRBV28 and TRBJ2-7, the CDR3 gives the full variable domain: DVKVTQSSRYLVKRTGEKVFLECVQDMDHENMFWYRQDPGLGLRLIYFSYDVKMKEKGDIPEGYSVSREKKERFSLILESASTNQTSMYLCASIKGGSLLYEQYFGPGTRLTVT.